These 4 T cell receptor beta chains share one sample of origin, sequenced in a study of human T cells and chemical hapten exposure. Time point defined: patch test 1, 2 weeks after DPC sensitization. As to treatment: therapeutic diphenylcyclopropenone sensitization with weekly scalp DPC. TCRdb fed the RACE reads into MiXCR, producing one record per CDR3 protein. The sample lists 45,000 to 60,000 distinct CDR3 sequences; about 9.3% were seen once. This specimen was whole blood, taken in connection with sensitization to the hapten diphenylcyclopropenone (DPC). The origin of the receptors is a middle-aged woman with alopecia areata. Some clones in this sample may be carry-over from other donors' samples.

This clonotype was observed a few times. CDR3 region: CASSIGQNNQPQHF. DNA of the CDR3: TGTGCCAGTAGTATAGGGCAGAACAATCAGCCCCAGCATTTT. The chain combines TRBV19 with TRBJ1-5, with no clear D. Germline V gives CDR1 LNHDA, CDR2 SQIVND (reference sequence). The CDR3 is 14 residues long. Trimming shortened V by 1 base and J by 3 bases, and 7 bases separated the two germline ends.

This clonotype came up many times. The gene calls are TRBV6-4 and TRBJ1-2; D ambiguous. Per germline, CDR1 MRHNA and CDR2 SNTAGT. V was pared by 0 bases and J by 9 bases, with 17 bases between. This CDR3 contains 15 residues. The CDR3 bases are TGTGCCAGCAGTGACTCTTCTGGGGTGGCGCAGCGCTACACCTTC. It yields the protein CASSDSSGVAQRYTF.

This clonotype came up many times. This rearrangement joins TRBV15 to TRBJ1-1; D possibly corresponds to TRBD1 (5 bases). V lost 0 bases, J lost 7 bases, and 9 bases lay in between. This CDR3 has 13 amino acids. Looked up from germline, CDR1 is LNHNV and CDR2 is YYDKDF (reference sequence). The CDR3 sequence is CATSRDQGFEAFF. The CDR3 coding sequence is TGTGCCACCAGCAGAGATCAGGGCTTTGAAGCTTTCTTT.

The sample holds a few counts of this clonotype. J is TRBJ2-3 and V is TRBV21-1; the table's D gene call, TRBD1, was not cross checked with the DNA. TRBV21-1 counts as a pseudogene. CDR3 length: 12 amino acids. As DNA, the CDR3 is TGTGCCAGCAGCAGCAGGGGCGATACGCAGTATTTT. This codes for CASSSRGDTQYF.